This T cell receptor beta chain comes out of a study of blood T cell repertoires in COVID-19. Overall study context: COVID-19 samples from acute and convalescent phases originated in the United States, Italy and Spain. T cells, B-cell-depleted T cells, or PBMCs provided the cDNA or gDNA that served as material.

Trimming cost V 3 bases and J 9 bases; bases outside gene matches: 8. This CDR3 has 15 amino acids. Germline lookup yields CDR1 MGHRA and CDR2 YSYEKL. In the source study's methods: Amplification from reference gene primers served as the basis for estimated nucleated cell counts. Profiled with immunoSEQ multiplex PCR; TCRdb holds only in-frame clones, not every one. V and J calls and clone size are copied from that table; D and trimming were computed from the DNA. The sample consists of 130,000 to 150,000 clones, less than 85% of them appearing once. This TCR was sampled from a human donor in a cohort sampled during active COVID-19. The genes are TRBV4-1 and TRBJ2-1; 10 nucleotides agree with TRBD2. Input material: peripheral blood. CDR3 region: CASSQPSGGAGEQFF. Written as DNA, the CDR3 is TGCGCCAGCAGCCAGCCAAGCGGGGGGGCAGGTGAGCAGTTCTTC.